The 23 T cell receptor beta chains below come from one sample, sequenced in a study of T cell responses to AZD1222 COVID-19 vaccine. Only in-frame clones appear in the TCRdb table, and some are missing; sequencing was by immunoSEQ multiplex PCR. The sample holds some 110,000 clones, roughly nine tenths seen once. Sequences were derived from peripheral blood, sampled on day 0 of AZD1222 vaccination. These receptors were taken from an adult in good health.

The gene calls are TRBV30 and TRBJ2-7; D possibly matches TRBD1 or TRBD2 (6 bases each). Germline V lookup: CDR1 GTSNPN, CDR2 SVGIG (reference sequence). CDR3 size: 15 residues. The CDR3 is CACWGAGQHSYEQYF. Written as DNA, the CDR3 is TGTGCGTGTTGGGGGGCAGGGCAACACTCCTACGAGCAGTACTTC.

This clone was detected only once. The gene calls are TRBV4-1 and TRBJ1-4, with TRBD1 matching 7 bases. Germline V lookup: CDR1 MGHRA, CDR2 YSYEKL. This CDR3 has 17 residues. V lost 1 base, J lost 8 bases, and 13 bases stayed unmatched. CDR3 bases: TGCGCCAGCAGCCAAGGGGTCCTGGAGGGGGCAAGGGAAAAACTGTTTTTT. Residues: CASSQGVLEGAREKLFF.

This clone was detected a few times. Within the sample, other DNA sequences also encode this same CDR3. The chain links TRBV6-5 to TRBJ1-6, with a tentative D call TRBD1 (5 bases). CDR3 length: 14 residues. The V end lost 8 bases, the J end lost 0 bases, and 8 bases lay between the germline ends. In germline, CDR1 is MNHEY, CDR2 SVGAGI. The CDR3 sequence: CASGGRSYNSPLHF. The CDR3 nucleotides read TGTGCCAGCGGGGGACGCTCCTATAATTCACCCCTCCACTTT.

This clone was seen once. This chain connects TRBV7-9 to TRBJ2-7; no reliable D call. CDR3 length: 13 residues. Germline CDR1 SEHNR, CDR2 FQNEAQ (reference sequence). The V end lost 5 bases, the J end lost 7 bases, and 15 bases lay between the germline ends. The CDR3 DNA is TGTGCCAGCAGCGCCGGACCCGGTTTGGAGCAGTACTTC. Encoded protein: CASSAGPGLEQYF.

The CDR3 nucleotides are TGTGCCAGCACTCCCCCCACTAACTATGGCTACACCTTC. This encodes CASTPPTNYGYTF. The rearrangement links TRBV7-9 to TRBJ1-2; D is ambiguous. The length of the CDR3 is 13 residues. V was clipped by 7 bases and J by 0 bases, with 9 bases between them. Germline CDR1 and CDR2: SEHNR and FQNEAQ (reference sequence).

This clone was seen once. The chain employs TRBV7-3 and TRBJ2-3, with 10 bases fitting TRBD1. Unmatched junction bases numbered 7, after V lost 6 bases and J lost 4 bases. Germline loops: CDR1 SGHTA, CDR2 FQGTGA. The CDR3 loop spans 15 amino acids. DNA of the CDR3: TGTGCCAGCAGTCCGACAGGGGGCCTCGCAGATACGCAGTATTTT. Translating it yields CASSPTGGLADTQYF.

The rearrangement uses TRBV7-9 and TRBJ2-7, with D possibly matching TRBD1 (6 bases). Germline loops: CDR1 SEHNR, CDR2 FQNEAQ (reference sequence). V gave up 5 bases and J gave up 10 bases, with 15 bases separating them. The CDR3 has 12 amino acids. CDR3 nucleotide sequence: TGTGCCAGCAGCCCGAGGGACACAACTCAGTACTTC. Amino acids: CASSPRDTTQYF.

The chain employs TRBV19 and TRBJ2-1; 7 nucleotides match TRBD2. Trimming cost V 6 bases and J 0 bases; bases outside gene matches: 8. From germline, CDR1 is LNHDA and CDR2 SQIVND (reference sequence). The CDR3 has 16 amino acids. The CDR3 DNA follows: TGTGCCAGTAGGCGTGGGCTAGCGGCCTCCTACAATGAGCAGTTCTTC. Translation gives CASRRGLAASYNEQFF. Full variable domain (missing parts from reference TRBV19 and TRBJ2-1): DGGITQSPKYLFRKEGQNVTLSCEQNLNHDAMYWYRQDPGQGLRLIYYSQIVNDFQKGDIAEGYSVSREKKESFPLTVTSAQKNPTAFYLCASRRGLAASYNEQFFGPGTRLTVL.

The chain has TRBV28 and TRBJ2-1; 10 bases line up with TRBD2. The CDR3 runs 14 residues. Germline-derived CDR1 and CDR2 are MDHEN and SYDVKM. After removal of 5 bases from V and 7 bases from J, the junction contained 5 bases not matched to a gene. The DNA for the CDR3 is TGTGCCAGCAGTGAGGGGACTAGCGCTAATGAGCAGTTCTTC. It is translated as CASSEGTSANEQFF. Full variable domain (remainder filled in from reference TRBV28 and TRBJ2-1): DVKVTQSSRYLVKRTGEKVFLECVQDMDHENMFWYRQDPGLGLRLIYFSYDVKMKEKGDIPEGYSVSREKKERFSLILESASTNQTSMYLCASSEGTSANEQFFGPGTRLTVL.

The chain uses TRBV7-6 and TRBJ2-7; the match to TRBD1 covers 9 bases. CDR1 and CDR2 from the germline V gene are SGHVS and FNYEAQ. This CDR3 region has 15 residues. Trimming cost V 5 bases and J 2 bases; bases outside gene matches: 7. In DNA, the CDR3 is TGTGCCAGCAGCCCCTTGGGACAGGGTACCTACGAGCAGTACTTC. Protein: CASSPLGQGTYEQYF.

The chain recombines TRBV12-3 or TRBV12-4 with TRBJ2-5, with 7 bases matching TRBD1. The length of the CDR3 is 13 residues. V shed 6 bases and J 2 bases; nucleotides not matched to a gene: 3. The CDR3 protein is CASSRQGQETQYF. DNA of the CDR3: TGTGCCAGCAGCAGACAGGGACAAGAGACCCAGTACTTC.

The chain combines TRBV7-2 with TRBJ1-5; no clear D gene. The CDR3 loop spans 15 amino acids. Trimming stripped 5 bases from V and 5 bases from J, with 16 bases between. The germline V gene has CDR1 SGHTA and CDR2 FQGNSA. The DNA of the CDR3 is TGTGCCAGCAGCATCAAGGGCTCGCGCGATCAGCCCCAGCATTTT. This gives the protein CASSIKGSRDQPQHF.

This rearrangement joins TRBV2 to TRBJ1-3; D is unclear. This CDR3 has 16 residues. V was shortened by 6 bases and J by 0 bases, with 15 bases between the two germline ends. Germline values: CDR1 SNHLY, CDR2 FYNNEI. The CDR3 bases are TGTGCCAGCAGGGTCGAGGGATCCCGCTCTGGAAACACCATATATTTT. It specifies CASRVEGSRSGNTIYF.

The chain joins TRBV7-2 to TRBJ2-5; D ambiguous. The CDR3 sequence is 14 residues long. CDR1 and CDR2 from the germline V gene are SGHTA and FQGNSA. Between the trimmed V and J ends, which lost 3 bases and 2 bases, there was a span of 10 bases. For the CDR3, the DNA is TGTGCCAGCAGCTTCGGACCGATACAAGAGACCCAGTACTTC. Protein: CASSFGPIQETQYF.

V is TRBV5-4 and J is TRBJ1-2, with D possibly matching TRBD1 (5 bases). The CDR3 consists of 17 residues. Trimming removed 4 bases from V and 5 bases from J, with 24 bases in between. CDR1 and CDR2 from the germline V gene are SGHNT and YYREEE (reference sequence). CDR3 nucleotides: TGTGCCAGCAGCCCCGGTTCAGGCCCGGTGGGGCAATATGGCTACACCTTC. It encodes CASSPGSGPVGQYGYTF.

The chain couples TRBV24-1 to TRBJ2-1, with 10 bases matching TRBD2. The CDR3 sequence is 18 residues long. V trimming: 3 bases; J trimming: 3 bases; junction bases outside the gene matches: 10. In germline, CDR1 is KGHDR, CDR2 SFDVKD. The DNA for the CDR3 is TGTGCCACCAGTGATCATGGGCTAGCGGGAGTTGGCTACAATGAGCAGTTCTTC. It is translated as CATSDHGLAGVGYNEQFF.

This rearrangement joins TRBV1 to TRBJ2-1. TRBV1 is a recognized pseudogene. The CDR3 contains 15 residues. The CDR3 DNA reads TGCACCAGCAGTCCCGACGAGAGCTCCTACAATGAGCAGTTCTTC. This gives the protein CTSSPDESSYNEQFF.

The chain is built from TRBV25-1 and TRBJ1-4, with 9 bases fitting TRBD1. This CDR3 spans 15 amino acids. Germline loops: CDR1 MGHDK, CDR2 SYGVNS. V dropped 2 bases and J dropped 8; count of bases not matched to a gene: 6. The CDR3 DNA reads as TGTGCCAGCAGTGAAGGGACAGGGTGGGGAGAAAAACTGTTTTTT. It is translated as CASSEGTGWGEKLFF.

The chain combines TRBV5-1 with TRBJ2-5, with D possibly being TRBD1 (6 bases). In germline, CDR1 is SGHRS, CDR2 YFSETQ. V shed 5 bases and J shed 0 bases, with 8 bases lying between them. The CDR3 length is 13 residues. The DNA of the CDR3 is TGCGCCAGCAGTGGGGACAACCAAGAGACCCAGTACTTC. Translation gives CASSGDNQETQYF. Variable domain in full (rest from reference TRBV5-1 and TRBJ2-5): KAGVTQTPRYLIKTRGQQVTLSCSPISGHRSVSWYQQTPGQGLQFLFEYFSETQRNKGNFPGRFSGRQFSNSRSEMNVSTLELGDSALYLCASSGDNQETQYFGPGTRLLVL.

This chain joins TRBV19 and TRBJ2-2; 8 bases fit TRBD2. Germline loops: CDR1 LNHDA, CDR2 SQIVND (reference sequence). V was clipped by 5 bases and J by 2 bases; unmatched bases: 7. CDR3 length: 16 amino acids. In DNA, the CDR3 is TGTGCCAGTAGTCCTCTTGCGGGGGGAAACACCGGGGAGCTGTTTTTT. This codes for CASSPLAGGNTGELFF. Together with reference TRBV19 and TRBJ2-2, the CDR3 gives the full variable domain: DGGITQSPKYLFRKEGQNVTLSCEQNLNHDAMYWYRQDPGQGLRLIYYSQIVNDFQKGDIAEGYSVSREKKESFPLTVTSAQKNPTAFYLCASSPLAGGNTGELFFGEGSRLTVL.

This sequence joins TRBV18 and TRBJ1-1; 7 bases map to TRBD1. Germline V gene lookup returns CDR1 KGHSH and CDR2 LQKENI. V lost 6 bases, J lost 1 base, and 5 bases stayed unmatched. This CDR3 spans 14 amino acids. The CDR3 is CASSSRGTNTEAFF. The CDR3 DNA reads TGTGCCAGCTCTTCCAGGGGGACGAACACTGAAGCTTTCTTT.

The V gene is TRBV7-2, the J gene TRBJ1-1; D is unclear. The CDR3 length is 13 residues. Trimming cost V 3 bases and J 5 bases, with 10 bases left between them. The germline gives CDR1 SGHTA, CDR2 FQGNSA. CDR3 coding DNA: TGTGCCAGCAGCTTTAGGAGGCTAACTGAAGCTTTCTTT. Translated, it gives CASSFRRLTEAFF.

This chain links TRBV2 with TRBJ1-1; 7 bases are shared with TRBD1. Germline V gives CDR1 SNHLY, CDR2 FYNNEI. The CDR3 consists of 15 residues. V lost 6 bases, J lost 4 bases, and 11 bases stayed unmatched. CDR3 sequence: CASRPGEGAVTEAFF. The CDR3 DNA reads TGTGCCAGCAGACCTGGCGAGGGGGCCGTCACTGAAGCTTTCTTT.